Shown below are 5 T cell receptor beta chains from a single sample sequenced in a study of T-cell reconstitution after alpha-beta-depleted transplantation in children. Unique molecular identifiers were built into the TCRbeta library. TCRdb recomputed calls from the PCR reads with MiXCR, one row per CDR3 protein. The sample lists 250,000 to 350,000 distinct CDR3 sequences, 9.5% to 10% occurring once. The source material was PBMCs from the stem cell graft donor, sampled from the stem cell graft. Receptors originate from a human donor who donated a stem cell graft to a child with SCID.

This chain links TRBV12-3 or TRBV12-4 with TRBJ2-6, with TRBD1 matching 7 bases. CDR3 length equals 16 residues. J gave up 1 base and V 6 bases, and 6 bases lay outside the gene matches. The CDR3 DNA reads TGTGCCAGCAGATTACAGGGGAATTCTGGGGCCAACGTCCTGACTTTC. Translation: CASRLQGNSGANVLTF.

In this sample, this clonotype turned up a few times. The CDR3 sequence: CASSLGLRGYEQYF. Here the CDR3 DNA reads TGTGCCAGCAGTTTAGGCCTCCGGGGCTACGAGCAGTACTTC. The rearrangement joins TRBV27 to TRBJ2-7, with D possibly matching TRBD2 (5 bases). CDR1 and CDR2 (germline): MNHEY, SMNVEV (reference sequence). Trimming shortened V by 2 bases and J by 3 bases, and 11 bases separated the two germline ends. The CDR3 is 14 residues long.

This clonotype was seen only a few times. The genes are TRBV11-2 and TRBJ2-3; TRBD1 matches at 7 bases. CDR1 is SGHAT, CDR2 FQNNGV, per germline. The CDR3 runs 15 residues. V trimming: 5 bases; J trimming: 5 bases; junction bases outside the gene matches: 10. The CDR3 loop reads CASSARDSAIDTQYF. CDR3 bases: TGTGCCAGCAGCGCCCGGGACAGCGCGATAGATACGCAGTATTTT.

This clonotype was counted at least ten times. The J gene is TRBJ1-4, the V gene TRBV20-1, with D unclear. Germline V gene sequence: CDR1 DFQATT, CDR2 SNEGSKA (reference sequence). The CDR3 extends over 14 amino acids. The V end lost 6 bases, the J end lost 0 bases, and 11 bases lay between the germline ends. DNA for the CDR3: TGCAGTGCGAACGGAAAAACAACTAATGAAAAACTGTTTTTT. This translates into CSANGKTTNEKLFF.

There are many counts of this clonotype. The CDR3 sequence: CASSYPGSTEAFF. The CDR3 bases are TGTGCCAGCAGTTATCCCGGTAGCACTGAAGCTTTCTTT. The chain links TRBV27 to TRBJ1-1; D gene ambiguous. The CDR3 is made up of 13 amino acids. Germline CDR1 MNHEY, CDR2 SMNVEV (reference sequence). The ends were cut back, 4 bases at V and 4 bases at J, with 10 bases in the middle.